These T cell receptor beta chains were read from a single sample in a study of CD8 T cells in Susac syndrome. TCRdb re-derived calls from the immunoSEQ multiplex PCR reads in MiXCR, one entry per CDR3 protein. The sample lists around 80,000 distinct CDR3 sequences; around 93% were seen once. The sample consisted of CD8+ T cells from PBMCs. The receptors here all came from a human donor with Susac syndrome. Both conserved end residues are part of each CDR3. Each record gives: J gene, V gene, D gene, CDR3 protein. The D gene is left open where the match is weak.

TRBJ1-5 | TRBV20-1 | NA | CSARAAGNQPQHF
TRBJ1-1 | TRBV6-6 | NA | CASNIGRENTEAFF
TRBJ1-1 | TRBV9 | TRBD1 | CASSPRQGVMNTEAFF
TRBJ2-7 | TRBV6-5 | NA | CASSYGPGGEQYF
TRBJ2-1 | TRBV18 | NA | CASSPSTGPDEQFF
TRBJ2-2 | TRBV19 | NA | CASSIGLGTGELFF
TRBJ2-5 | TRBV9 | NA | CASSVEQGQETQYF
TRBJ1-1 | TRBV30 | NA | CAWSTTGNTEAFF
TRBJ2-5 | TRBV25-1 | TRBD2 | CASSPFGGNQETQYF
TRBJ2-6 | TRBV4-3 | NA | CASSQERSYRSGANVLTF
TRBJ1-2 | TRBV9 | NA | CASGGTNYGYTF
TRBJ2-3 | TRBV7-9 | NA | CASSLRADTQYF
TRBJ1-5 | TRBV19 | NA | CASSTPGAQPQHF
TRBJ2-4 | TRBV3-1 | NA | CASSQRGIAKNIQYF
TRBJ2-1 | TRBV7-2 | NA | CASSLSTGDEQFF
TRBJ1-1 | TRBV6-6 | TRBD1 | CASILLTGVNTEAFF
TRBJ1-5 | TRBV29-1 | NA | CSVSFPGPRNQPQHF
TRBJ2-7 | TRBV6-6 | TRBD2 | CASIEGLADSYEQYF